This T cell receptor (beta chain) was sequenced in a study of T cell responses to AZD1222 COVID-19 vaccine. Points from the study as a whole: Only a handful of AZD1222 recipients, about six in all, had baseline seropositivity. Scientists sampled the repertoires only once the peak T cell response had passed. In a largely white British group with more females than males, clonal diversity was possibly underestimated. Reportedly, close to half of spike-specific TCRs are directed against unmutated variant regions.

Losses at the gene ends were 0 bases for V and 10 bases for J; bases not matched to a gene: 11. The CDR3 totals 16 residues. Germline-derived CDR1 and CDR2 are LGHDT and YNNKEL (reference sequence). This clone ranks as medium-sized. Its antigen is not known. The repertoire was sequenced with immunoSEQ multiplex PCR; TCRdb's copy has only in-frame clones and lacks some. Seen here are about 49,000 clones, more than 65% observed once, and the top ten hold roughly 20%. The input for sequencing was peripheral blood, taken on day 0 of MenACWY control vaccination. The chain employs TRBV3-1 (or the pseudogene TRBV3-2) and TRBJ2-1; 8 nucleotides agree with TRBD1. This clonotype was sampled from an adult in good health. This CDR3 is CASSQDLTGAGREQFF. The CDR3, as DNA: TGTGCCAGCAGCCAAGATTTGACAGGGGCTGGCCGGGAGCAGTTCTTC.